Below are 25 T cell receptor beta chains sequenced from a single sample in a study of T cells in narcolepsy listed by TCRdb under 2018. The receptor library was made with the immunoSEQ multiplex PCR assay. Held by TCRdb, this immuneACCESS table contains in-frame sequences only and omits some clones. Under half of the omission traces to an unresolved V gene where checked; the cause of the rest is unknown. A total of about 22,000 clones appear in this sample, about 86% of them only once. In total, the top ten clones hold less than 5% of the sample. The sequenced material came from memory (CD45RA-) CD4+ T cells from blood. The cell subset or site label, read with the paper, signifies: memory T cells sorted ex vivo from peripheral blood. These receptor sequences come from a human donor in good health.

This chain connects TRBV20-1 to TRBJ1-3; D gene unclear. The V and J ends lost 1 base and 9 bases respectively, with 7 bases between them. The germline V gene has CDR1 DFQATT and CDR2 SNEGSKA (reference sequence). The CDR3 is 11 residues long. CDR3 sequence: CSARGGATIYF. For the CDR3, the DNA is TGCAGTGCTAGAGGGGGAGCCACCATATATTTT.

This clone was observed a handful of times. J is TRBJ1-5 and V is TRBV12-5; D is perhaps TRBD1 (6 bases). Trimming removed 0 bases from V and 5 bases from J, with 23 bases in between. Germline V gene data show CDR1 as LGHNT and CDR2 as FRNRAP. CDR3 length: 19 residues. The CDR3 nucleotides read TGTGCTAGTGGTTTGGTACTCCCTCTGCCAGGGGCATTATATCAGCCCCAGCATTTT. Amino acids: CASGLVLPLPGALYQPQHF. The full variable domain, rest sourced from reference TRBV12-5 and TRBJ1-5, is DARVTQTPRHKVTEMGQEVTMRCQPILGHNTVFWYRQTMMQGLELLAYFRNRAPLDDSGMPKDRFSAEMPDATLATLKIQPSEPRDSAVYFCASGLVLPLPGALYQPQHFGDGTRLSIL.

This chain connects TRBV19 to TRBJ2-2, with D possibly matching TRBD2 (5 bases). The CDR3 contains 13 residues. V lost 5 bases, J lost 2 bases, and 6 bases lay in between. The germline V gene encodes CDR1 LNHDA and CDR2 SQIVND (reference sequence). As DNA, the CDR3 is TGTGCCAGTAGTGGACTTAACACCGGGGAGCTGTTTTTT. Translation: CASSGLNTGELFF. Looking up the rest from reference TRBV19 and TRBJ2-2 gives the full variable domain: DGGITQSPKYLFRKEGQNVTLSCEQNLNHDAMYWYRQDPGQGLRLIYYSQIVNDFQKGDIAEGYSVSREKKESFPLTVTSAQKNPTAFYLCASSGLNTGELFFGEGSRLTVL.

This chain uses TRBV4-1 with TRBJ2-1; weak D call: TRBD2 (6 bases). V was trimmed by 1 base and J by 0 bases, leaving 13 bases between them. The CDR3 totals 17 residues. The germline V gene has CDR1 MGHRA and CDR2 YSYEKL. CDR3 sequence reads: CASSQGGRGSSYNEQFF. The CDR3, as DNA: TGCGCCAGCAGCCAAGGGGGACGGGGGAGCTCCTACAATGAGCAGTTCTTC.

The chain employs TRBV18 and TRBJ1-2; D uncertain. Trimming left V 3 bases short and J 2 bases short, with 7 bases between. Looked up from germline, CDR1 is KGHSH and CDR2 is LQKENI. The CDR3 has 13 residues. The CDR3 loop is CASSPTQNYGYTF. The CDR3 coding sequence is TGTGCCAGCTCACCTACACAGAACTATGGCTACACCTTC.

CDR3: CASSSLVTSGGSEYF. The DNA for the CDR3 is TGTGCCAGCAGCTCGCTGGTGACTAGCGGGGGGTCTGAGTACTTC. This chain joins TRBV7-6 and TRBJ2-5; 13 nucleotides line up with TRBD2. The germline V gene has CDR1 SGHVS and CDR2 FNYEAQ. The CDR3 loop spans 15 amino acids. V gave up 4 bases and J gave up 12 bases; unmatched junction bases: 11.

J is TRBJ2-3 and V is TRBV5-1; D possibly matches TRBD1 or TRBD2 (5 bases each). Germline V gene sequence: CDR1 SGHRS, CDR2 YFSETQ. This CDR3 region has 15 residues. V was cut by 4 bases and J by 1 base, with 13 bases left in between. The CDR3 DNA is TGCGCCAGCAGCCCAGGGACGGGCGGCACAGATACGCAGTATTTT. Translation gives CASSPGTGGTDTQYF.

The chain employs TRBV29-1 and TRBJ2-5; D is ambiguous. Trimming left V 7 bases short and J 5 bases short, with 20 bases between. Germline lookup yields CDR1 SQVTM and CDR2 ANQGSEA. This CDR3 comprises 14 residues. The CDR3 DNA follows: TGCAGCGGCCTTCGGGTTGGGTATAGCGAGACCCAGTACTTC. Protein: CSGLRVGYSETQYF.

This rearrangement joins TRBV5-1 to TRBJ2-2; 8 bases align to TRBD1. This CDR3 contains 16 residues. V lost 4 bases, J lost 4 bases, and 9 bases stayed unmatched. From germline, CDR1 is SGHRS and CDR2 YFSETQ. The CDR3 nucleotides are TGCGCCAGCAGCGTTGCAGGGGGCGTAGGCACCGGGGAGCTGTTTTTT. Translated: CASSVAGGVGTGELFF.

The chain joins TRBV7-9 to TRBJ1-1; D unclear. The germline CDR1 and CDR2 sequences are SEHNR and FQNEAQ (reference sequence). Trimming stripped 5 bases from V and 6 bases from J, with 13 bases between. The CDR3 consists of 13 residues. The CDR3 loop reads CASSQERSSEAFF. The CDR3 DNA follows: TGTGCCAGCAGCCAAGAGAGGAGCTCTGAAGCTTTCTTT.

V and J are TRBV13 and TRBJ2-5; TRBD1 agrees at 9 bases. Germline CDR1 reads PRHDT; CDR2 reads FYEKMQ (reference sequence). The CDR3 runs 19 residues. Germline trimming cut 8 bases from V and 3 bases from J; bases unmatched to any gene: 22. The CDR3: CASSMLTLVPGQGEETQYF. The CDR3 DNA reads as TGTGCCAGCTCCATGTTGACTCTGGTACCGGGACAGGGAGAAGAGACCCAGTACTTC.

Here the CDR3 DNA reads TGTGCCAGCAGCTTAGATTCGGGGTCGGGGGAAAAACTGTTTTTT. It translates to CASSLDSGSGEKLFF. V and J are TRBV11-2 and TRBJ1-4; D remains ambiguous. Trimming took off 0 bases at V and 8 bases at J, with 13 bases between the two ends. Germline V gene data show CDR1 as SGHAT and CDR2 as FQNNGV. The CDR3 runs 15 residues. Looking up the rest from reference TRBV11-2 and TRBJ1-4 gives the full variable domain: EAGVAQSPRYKIIEKRQSVAFWCNPISGHATLYWYQQILGQGPKLLIQFQNNGVVDDSQLPKDRFSAERLKGVDSTLKIQPAKLEDSAVYLCASSLDSGSGEKLFFGSGTQLSVL.

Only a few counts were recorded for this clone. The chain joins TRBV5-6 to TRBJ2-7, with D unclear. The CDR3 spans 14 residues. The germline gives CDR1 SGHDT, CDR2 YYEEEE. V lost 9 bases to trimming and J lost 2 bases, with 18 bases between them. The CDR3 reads CATKRVGATYEQYF. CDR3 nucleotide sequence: TGTGCCACCAAACGTGTGGGTGCGACCTACGAGCAGTACTTC.

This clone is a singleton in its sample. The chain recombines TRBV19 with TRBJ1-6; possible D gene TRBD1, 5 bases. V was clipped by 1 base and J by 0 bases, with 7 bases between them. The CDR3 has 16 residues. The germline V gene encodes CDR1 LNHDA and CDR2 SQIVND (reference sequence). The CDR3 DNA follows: TGTGCCAGTAGTATAGGGGGCAGCTCCTATAATTCACCCCTCCACTTT. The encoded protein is CASSIGGSSYNSPLHF.

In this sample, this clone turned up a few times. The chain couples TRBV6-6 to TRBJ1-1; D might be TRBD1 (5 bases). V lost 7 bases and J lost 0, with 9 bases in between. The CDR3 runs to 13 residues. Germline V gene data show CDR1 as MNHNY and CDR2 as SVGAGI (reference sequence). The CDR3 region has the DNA TGTGCCAGCACCGCGACAGTGAACACTGAAGCTTTCTTT. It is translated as CASTATVNTEAFF.

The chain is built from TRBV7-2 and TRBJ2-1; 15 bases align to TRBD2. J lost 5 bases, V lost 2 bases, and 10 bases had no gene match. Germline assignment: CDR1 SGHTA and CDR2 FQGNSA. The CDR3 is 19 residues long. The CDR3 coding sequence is TGTGCCAGCAGCTTATGGGGACTAGCGGGGGGCTCCAGACACAATGAGCAGTTCTTC. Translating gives CASSLWGLAGGSRHNEQFF.

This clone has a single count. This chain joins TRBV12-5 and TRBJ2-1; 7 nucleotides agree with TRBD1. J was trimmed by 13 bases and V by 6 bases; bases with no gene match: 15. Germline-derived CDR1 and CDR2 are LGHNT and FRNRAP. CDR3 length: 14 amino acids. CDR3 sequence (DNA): TGTGCTAGTGGCCGTACTGAGGGGGCTAGGGAACAGTTCTTC. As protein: CASGRTEGAREQFF.

The CDR3 here is CASSLGTQGREPQHF. As DNA, the CDR3 is TGCGCCAGCAGCTTGGGGACACAGGGTCGAGAGCCCCAGCATTTT. The J gene is TRBJ1-5, the V gene TRBV5-1, with a possible D match to TRBD1 (6 bases). Germline CDR1 is SGHRS and CDR2 is YFSETQ. Trimming left V 0 bases short and J 8 bases short, with 15 bases between. CDR3 length: 15 residues.

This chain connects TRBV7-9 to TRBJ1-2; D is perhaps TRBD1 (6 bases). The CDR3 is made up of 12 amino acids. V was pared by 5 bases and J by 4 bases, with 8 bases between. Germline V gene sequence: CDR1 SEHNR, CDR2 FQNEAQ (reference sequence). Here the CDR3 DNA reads TGTGCCAGCAGCCGGGACACCTATGGCTACACCTTC. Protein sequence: CASSRDTYGYTF.

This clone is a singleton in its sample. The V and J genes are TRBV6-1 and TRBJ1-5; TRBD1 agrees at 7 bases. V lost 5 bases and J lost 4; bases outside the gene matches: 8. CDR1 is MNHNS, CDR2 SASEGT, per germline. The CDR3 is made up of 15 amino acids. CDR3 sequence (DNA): TGTGCCAGCAGTCCTTTTGGACAGGCGAATCAGCCCCAGCATTTT. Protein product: CASSPFGQANQPQHF.

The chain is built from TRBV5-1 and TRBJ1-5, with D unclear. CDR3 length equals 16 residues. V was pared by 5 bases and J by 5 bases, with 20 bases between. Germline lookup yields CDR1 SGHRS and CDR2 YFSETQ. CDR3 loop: CASRESLGASDQPQHF. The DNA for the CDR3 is TGCGCCAGCAGGGAGTCCTTAGGAGCTTCTGATCAGCCCCAGCATTTT.

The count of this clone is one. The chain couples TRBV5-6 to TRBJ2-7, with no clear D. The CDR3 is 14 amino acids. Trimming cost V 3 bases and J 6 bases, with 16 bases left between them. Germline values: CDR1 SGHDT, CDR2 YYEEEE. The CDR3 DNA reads TGTGCCAGCAGCTGGACGGGTAATCGGCTCGAGCAGTACTTC. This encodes CASSWTGNRLEQYF.

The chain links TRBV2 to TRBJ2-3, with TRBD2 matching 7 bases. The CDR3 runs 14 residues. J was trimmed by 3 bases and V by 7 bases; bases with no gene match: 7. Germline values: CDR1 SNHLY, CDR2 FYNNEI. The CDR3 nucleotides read TGTGCCAGCAAGCAGCCGGGGGGAACAGATACGCAGTATTTT. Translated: CASKQPGGTDTQYF.

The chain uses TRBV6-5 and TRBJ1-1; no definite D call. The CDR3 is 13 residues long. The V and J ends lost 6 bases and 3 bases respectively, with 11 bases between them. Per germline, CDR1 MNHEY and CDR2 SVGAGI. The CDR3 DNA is TGTGCCAGCAGATTCAACGTTTACACTGAAGCTTTCTTT. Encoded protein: CASRFNVYTEAFF.

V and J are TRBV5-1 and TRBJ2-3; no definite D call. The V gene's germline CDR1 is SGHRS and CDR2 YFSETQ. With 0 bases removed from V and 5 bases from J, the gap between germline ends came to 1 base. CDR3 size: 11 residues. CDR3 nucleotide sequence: TGCGCCAGCAGCTTGGAAGATACGCAGTATTTT. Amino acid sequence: CASSLEDTQYF.